The 26 T cell receptor beta chains below come from one sample, sequenced in a study of T cells after posttransplantation cyclophosphamide. A marrow graft followed busulfan-fludarabine conditioning, with cyclophosphamide on days +3 and +4. This table comes from immunoSEQ multiplex PCR, and its TCRdb copy is limited to in-frame clones, with some not included. There are 2,000 to 3,000 clones in the sample, none observed a single time. Sequenced here: PBMCs, sampled after an allogeneic stem cell transplant with post-transplant cyclophosphamide. Receptors were obtained from a female patient between 55 and 75 years old who received an allogeneic stem cell transplant from an unrelated donor, was CMV-positive, and had acute GVHD only. The graft donor may be the source of some T cells.

The table lists this clone with many counts. CDR3 amino acids: CASSSRPPGGLETQYF. In DNA form, the CDR3 reads TGTGCCAGCAGTTCTAGGCCCCCAGGGGGCCTAGAGACCCAGTACTTC. This chain joins TRBV27 and TRBJ2-5; 8 bases agree with TRBD1. Germline CDR1 reads MNHEY; CDR2 reads SMNVEV (reference sequence). Trimming took 4 bases from V and 4 from J; bases not matched to a gene: 11. The CDR3 is 16 amino acids.

This clone was observed at least ten times. The CDR3 protein is CASSQDIGRIGGYTF. CDR3 DNA sequence: TGTGCCAGCAGCCAAGATATTGGCAGAATCGGGGGCTACACCTTC. The chain is built from TRBV4-2 and TRBJ1-2; D gene unclear. Trimming stripped 0 bases from V and 8 bases from J, with 16 bases between. CDR1 is LGHNA and CDR2 is YNFKEQ in the germline V gene. The CDR3 covers 15 residues.

Within the sample, this clone is medium-sized. The V call is TRBV19, the J call TRBJ2-4; the D is unclear. CDR1 is LNHDA, CDR2 SQIVND, per germline (reference sequence). The CDR3 runs 13 residues. The ends were cut back, 3 bases at V and 6 bases at J, with 9 bases in the middle. DNA of the CDR3: TGTGCCAGTAGTATTCACAGCTTAAACATTCAGTACTTC. It translates to CASSIHSLNIQYF.

This clone came up many times. The genes are TRBV7-9 and TRBJ2-7; D is unclear. Trimming left V 1 base short and J 2 bases short, with 9 bases between. This CDR3 comprises 14 residues. Looked up from germline, CDR1 is SEHNR and CDR2 is FQNEAQ (reference sequence). The CDR3 here is CASSLGSVTYEQYF. CDR3 in DNA: TGTGCCAGCAGCTTAGGTTCAGTCACCTACGAGCAGTACTTC.

This clone was found many times. The chain combines TRBV7-9 with TRBJ2-7; weak D call: TRBD1 (6 bases). V was pared by 5 bases and J by 7 bases, with 15 bases between. The CDR3 is made up of 13 amino acids. The V gene's germline CDR1 is SEHNR and CDR2 FQNEAQ (reference sequence). CDR3 residues: CASSARQGKEQYF. The CDR3, as DNA: TGTGCCAGCAGCGCGCGTCAGGGGAAAGAGCAGTACTTC.

Ten or more counts support this clone. The chain is built from TRBV5-6 and TRBJ1-1, with 7 positions matching TRBD1. The V gene's germline CDR1 is SGHDT and CDR2 YYEEEE. V shed 0 bases, J shed 11 bases, and the junction held 10 bases outside the gene matches. The CDR3 sequence is 14 residues long. CDR3 loop: CASSLEGASRMAFF. The CDR3 region has the DNA TGTGCCAGCAGCTTGGAGGGGGCATCACGGATGGCTTTCTTT. The full variable domain, its missing parts supplied by reference TRBV5-6 and TRBJ1-1, is DAGVTQSPTHLIKTRGQQVTLRCSPKSGHDTVSWYQQALGQGPQFIFQYYEEEERQRGNFPDRFSGHQFPNYSSELNVNALLLGDSALYLCASSLEGASRMAFFGQGTRLTVV.

This clone has at least ten counts. The chain recombines TRBV5-4 with TRBJ2-1; the match to TRBD2 covers 11 bases. Germline CDR1 is SGHNT and CDR2 is YYREEE (reference sequence). The trim removed 0 bases at V and 8 bases at J, leaving 1 base unmatched. The CDR3 has 14 residues. The CDR3 DNA follows: TGTGCCAGCAGCTTGGCTAGCGGGAGGTATGAGCAGTTCTTC. Residues: CASSLASGRYEQFF.

This clone was found many times. V and J are TRBV2 and TRBJ2-5, with D unclear. Germline CDR1 SNHLY, CDR2 FYNNEI. The length of the CDR3 is 11 residues. Deletions cut 5 bases from V and 4 bases from J, with 5 bases between. CDR3 sequence reads: CASSPRETQYF. The CDR3 nucleotides read TGTGCCAGCAGTCCCCGAGAGACCCAGTACTTC.

In its sample, this clone is medium-sized. The chain carries TRBV7-9 and TRBJ2-2; 12 bases line up with TRBD2. Germline CDR1 SEHNR, CDR2 FQNEAQ (reference sequence). The CDR3 covers 17 residues. The trim removed 1 base at V and 6 bases at J, leaving 6 bases unmatched. CDR3 DNA: TGTGCCAGCAGCTTAGTTCAGTGGACTAGCGGGGCCGGGGAGCTGTTTTTT. This codes for CASSLVQWTSGAGELFF. The whole variable domain, remainder taken from reference TRBV7-9 and TRBJ2-2, is DTGVSQNPRHKITKRGQNVTFRCDPISEHNRLYWYRQTLGQGPEFLTYFQNEAQLEKSRLLSDRFSAERPKGSFSTLEIQRTEQGDSAMYLCASSLVQWTSGAGELFFGEGSRLTVL.

This clone was seen many times. This CDR3 reads CALGTSGYEQYF. The CDR3 DNA is TGTGCCCTCGGGACTAGCGGCTACGAGCAGTACTTC. This chain joins TRBV30 and TRBJ2-7, with 11 positions matching TRBD2. V dropped 8 bases and J dropped 3; count of bases not matched to a gene: 3. This CDR3 has 12 amino acids. Germline V gene sequence: CDR1 GTSNPN, CDR2 SVGIG (reference sequence).

In this sample, this clone turned up many times. The chain couples TRBV2 to TRBJ2-5; no reliable D call. The germline V gene has CDR1 SNHLY and CDR2 FYNNEI. The CDR3 length is 14 residues. The ends were cut back, 1 base at V and 2 bases at J, with 8 bases in the middle. CDR3 sequence: CASSEGTHQETQYF. For the CDR3, the DNA is TGTGCCAGCAGTGAAGGCACACATCAAGAGACCCAGTACTTC.

By sample share, this clone is medium-sized. The gene calls are TRBV19 and TRBJ2-1, with 11 bases fitting TRBD2. The CDR3 is made up of 16 amino acids. Germline V lookup: CDR1 LNHDA, CDR2 SQIVND (reference sequence). Trimming took 9 bases from V and 3 from J; bases not matched to a gene: 10. The CDR3 DNA follows: TGTGCCAGCACCCCGGGACTAGCGGAGATCTACAATGAGCAGTTCTTC. This codes for CASTPGLAEIYNEQFF.

This clone was observed many times. The rearrangement links TRBV5-1 to TRBJ2-1, with 9 positions matching TRBD2. Germline loops: CDR1 SGHRS, CDR2 YFSETQ. The CDR3 is 13 residues long. The V and J ends lost 6 bases and 5 bases, in that order; junction bases with no gene match: 3. CDR3 amino acids: CASNLAGNNEQFF. The CDR3, as DNA: TGCGCCAGCAACCTAGCGGGGAACAATGAGCAGTTCTTC.

This clone was counted ten times or more. V gene TRBV9 combines with J gene TRBJ2-1; tentative D call: TRBD1 (5 bases). This CDR3 contains 15 residues. Trimming cost V 0 bases and J 4 bases, with 11 bases left between them. Germline V gene data show CDR1 as SGDLS and CDR2 as YYNGEE. The CDR3 region is CASSVEAGSYNEQFF. The DNA for the CDR3 is TGTGCCAGCAGCGTAGAAGCAGGGTCGTACAATGAGCAGTTCTTC.

This clone was seen many times. The rearrangement links TRBV6-1 to TRBJ1-4, with 7 bases lining up with TRBD1. Germline V gives CDR1 MNHNS, CDR2 SASEGT. V was pared by 4 bases and J by 7 bases, with 9 bases of the junction left unmatched. The CDR3 loop spans 15 amino acids. As DNA, the CDR3 is TGTGCCAGCAGTGGAGTCGGGACAGTTCTTGAAAAACTGTTTTTT. Translated: CASSGVGTVLEKLFF.

A few counts support this clone. V gene TRBV20-1 combines with J gene TRBJ2-7, with D perhaps given as TRBD1 or TRBD2 (5 bases each). V gave up 5 bases and J gave up 6 bases, with 11 bases separating them. The germline gives CDR1 DFQATT, CDR2 SNEGSKA (reference sequence). CDR3 length: 11 amino acids. CDR3 in amino acids: CSAQRGGEQYF. CDR3 DNA sequence: TGCAGTGCTCAGAGGGGCGGCGAGCAGTACTTC.

The sample holds many counts of this clone. The chain combines TRBV28 with TRBJ2-4, with a weak D call TRBD2 (7 bases). Germline values: CDR1 MDHEN, CDR2 SYDVKM. CDR3 length equals 16 residues. The germline V and J ends were trimmed by 2 bases and 1 base, with 12 bases remaining between them. CDR3 nucleotide sequence: TGTGCCAGCAGTTTAAGGGGGGGCGCGGCCAAAAACATTCAGTACTTC. Protein sequence: CASSLRGGAAKNIQYF.

This clone was detected ten times or more. In nucleotides, the CDR3 is TGCGCCAGCAGCTTGGAGGGACAGGGGGCTGCTGGCTACACCTTC. Translation: CASSLEGQGAAGYTF. The chain uses TRBV5-1 and TRBJ1-2; 12 bases align to TRBD1. CDR1 and CDR2 from the germline V gene are SGHRS and YFSETQ. J lost 7 bases, V lost 0 bases, and 4 bases had no gene match. This CDR3 spans 15 amino acids.

This clone was seen at least ten times. The gene calls are TRBV5-1 and TRBJ2-7; D gene unclear. Between the trimmed V and J ends, which lost 4 bases and 3 bases, there was a span of 11 bases. Germline loops: CDR1 SGHRS, CDR2 YFSETQ. The CDR3 is made up of 13 amino acids. CDR3 in DNA: TGCGCCAGCAGCGCAACTCCCCTCTACGAGCAGTACTTC. Amino acids: CASSATPLYEQYF.

The sample holds many counts of this clone. V is TRBV7-9 and J is TRBJ2-7; 8 nucleotides match TRBD1. Trimming cost V 2 bases and J 4 bases; bases outside gene matches: 19. Germline CDR1 SEHNR, CDR2 FQNEAQ (reference sequence). The CDR3 is 19 residues long. Written as DNA, the CDR3 is TGTGCCAGCAGCTTAAGAATTGGGGGATACAGGGGGGATTATTACGAGCAGTACTTC. It codes for CASSLRIGGYRGDYYEQYF.

The sample holds many counts of this clone. The V gene is TRBV13, the J gene TRBJ2-1; 7 bases match TRBD2. CDR1 is PRHDT and CDR2 is FYEKMQ in the germline V gene (reference sequence). The CDR3 has 15 amino acids. V gave up 5 bases and J gave up 5 bases; unmatched junction bases: 9. The CDR3 nucleotides read TGTGCCAGCAGCCCGCCCTCGGGGGGACACAATGAGCAGTTCTTC. Its protein product is CASSPPSGGHNEQFF.

This clone is labeled medium-sized (0.01 to 0.1%). The chain combines TRBV10-3 with TRBJ2-1; 8 bases agree with TRBD2. V lost 2 bases and J lost 7; bases outside the gene matches: 4. Germline V gene sequence: CDR1 ENHRY, CDR2 SYGVKD. This CDR3 has 14 residues. The CDR3 sequence is CAISEIAGFNEQFF. As DNA, the CDR3 is TGTGCCATCAGTGAGATAGCGGGGTTTAATGAGCAGTTCTTC.

This clone was counted a few times. Being one base from a much bigger clone, this may be a read error. The chain uses TRBV6-1 and TRBJ1-4; 7 nucleotides line up with TRBD1. The CDR3 has 15 amino acids. Trimming cost V 6 bases and J 7 bases; bases outside gene matches: 11. Looked up from germline, CDR1 is MNHNS and CDR2 is SASEGT. The CDR3 DNA is TGTGCCAGCAGGGGAGTCGGGACAGTTCTTGAAAAACTGTTTTTT. It encodes CASRGVGTVLEKLFF.

Sample share makes this clone medium-sized. J is TRBJ2-2 and V is TRBV7-9, with D possibly being TRBD1 (6 bases). Trimming took off 5 bases at V and 7 bases at J, with 17 bases between the two ends. The CDR3 spans 15 residues. Germline values: CDR1 SEHNR, CDR2 FQNEAQ (reference sequence). Here the CDR3 reads CASSPGEGVLGELFF. The CDR3 DNA follows: TGTGCCAGCAGCCCAGGAGAGGGGGTTCTCGGGGAGCTGTTTTTT.

This clone showed up many times. The V and J genes are TRBV2 and TRBJ2-2; tentative D call: TRBD2 (5 bases). Germline values: CDR1 SNHLY, CDR2 FYNNEI. The V and J ends lost 6 bases and 5 bases respectively, with 13 bases between them. The CDR3 contains 14 residues. This CDR3 is CASSAARVTGELFF. The CDR3 region has the DNA TGTGCCAGCAGCGCTGCGAGGGTAACCGGGGAGCTGTTTTTT. Full variable domain (rest looked up from reference TRBV2 and TRBJ2-2): EPEVTQTPSHQVTQMGQEVILRCVPISNHLYFYWYRQILGQKVEFLVSFYNNEISEKSEIFDDQFSVERPDGSNFTLKIRSTKLEDSAMYFCASSAARVTGELFFGEGSRLTVL.

This clone was seen many times. V gene TRBV5-8 combines with J gene TRBJ1-6; D is perhaps TRBD1 (6 bases). Trimming cost V 0 bases and J 7 bases, with 20 bases left between them. The germline V gene encodes CDR1 SGHTS and CDR2 YDEGEE. The CDR3 contains 18 residues. CDR3 residues: CASSLAIFTGMSNSPLHF. The CDR3 region has the DNA TGTGCCAGCAGCTTGGCCATATTCACAGGGATGAGCAATTCACCCCTCCACTTT. Full variable domain (outside the CDR3, taken from reference TRBV5-8 and TRBJ1-6): EAGVTQSPTHLIKTRGQQATLRCSPISGHTSVYWYQQALGLGLQFLLWYDEGEERNRGNFPPRFSGRQFPNYSSELNVNALELEDSALYLCASSLAIFTGMSNSPLHFGNGTRLTVT.